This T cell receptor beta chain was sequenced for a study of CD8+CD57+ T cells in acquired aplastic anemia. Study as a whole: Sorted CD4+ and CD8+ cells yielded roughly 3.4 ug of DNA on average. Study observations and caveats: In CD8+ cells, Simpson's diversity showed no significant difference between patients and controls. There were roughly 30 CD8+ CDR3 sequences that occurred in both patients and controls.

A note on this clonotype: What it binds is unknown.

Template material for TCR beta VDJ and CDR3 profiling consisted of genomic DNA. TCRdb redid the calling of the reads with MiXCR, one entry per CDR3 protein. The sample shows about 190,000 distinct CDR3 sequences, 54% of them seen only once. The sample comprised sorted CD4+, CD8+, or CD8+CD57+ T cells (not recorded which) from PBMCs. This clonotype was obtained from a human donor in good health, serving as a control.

As DNA, the CDR3 is TGTGCCAGCAGCCAAGGGGGCACAGATACGCAGTATTTT. Amino acids: CASSQGGTDTQYF. The chain carries TRBV3-1 and TRBJ2-3; D gene unclear. This CDR3 is 13 amino acids long. CDR1 is LGHDT and CDR2 is YNNKEL in the germline V gene (reference sequence). Trimming shortened V by 1 base and J by 1 base, and 3 bases separated the two germline ends.